What follows are 23 T cell receptor beta chains derived from one specimen sequenced in a study of blood T cell repertoires in COVID-19. The data were produced by immunoSEQ multiplex PCR, yet TCRdb's version contains in-frame clones alone and is incomplete. The repertoire holds 200,000 to 250,000 clones, 88% seen once, with roughly 2.5% in the top ten. What was sequenced was peripheral blood. The receptors were gathered from an older woman with acute or convalescent COVID-19.

This chain uses TRBV30 with TRBJ2-6; D ambiguous. CDR1 is GTSNPN, CDR2 SVGIG, per germline (reference sequence). Between the trimmed V and J ends, which lost 5 bases and 3 bases, there was a span of 11 bases. The CDR3 length is 14 residues. The CDR3 loop is CAWESQVGANVLTF. The CDR3 DNA follows: TGTGCCTGGGAGTCCCAAGTTGGGGCCAACGTCCTGACTTTC.

The chain uses TRBV12-5 and TRBJ1-4, with TRBD1 as a possible D gene (6 bases). Germline assignment: CDR1 LGHNT and CDR2 FRNRAP. Deletions cut 5 bases from V and 0 bases from J, with 19 bases between. CDR3 length: 18 amino acids. The DNA for the CDR3 is TGTGCTAGTGGTCCCCCGGGGGGCCGGAGTTCAACTAATGAAAAACTGTTTTTT. It codes for CASGPPGGRSSTNEKLFF.

The chain links TRBV9 to TRBJ2-7, with 12 positions matching TRBD1. The CDR3 extends over 14 amino acids. Looked up from germline, CDR1 is SGDLS and CDR2 is YYNGEE. After removal of 3 bases from V and 5 bases from J, the junction contained 3 bases not matched to a gene. The CDR3 sequence is CASSGDRGRDEQYF. Here the CDR3 DNA reads TGTGCCAGCAGCGGGGACAGGGGGCGAGACGAGCAGTACTTC.

In nucleotides, the CDR3 is TGCAGCGTTTCGGTCACAGCCTCTGGAAACACCATATATTTT. Translated, it gives CSVSVTASGNTIYF. The chain carries TRBV29-1 and TRBJ1-3; D remains ambiguous. V lost 5 bases and J lost 0, with 11 bases in between. Looked up from germline, CDR1 is SQVTM and CDR2 is ANQGSEA. The CDR3 has 14 residues.

This clone was picked up one time. This chain connects TRBV7-2 to TRBJ1-3; TRBD1 matches 10 bases. V trimming: 3 bases; J trimming: 9 bases; junction bases outside the gene matches: 8. The length of the CDR3 is 15 residues. Germline V gives CDR1 SGHTA, CDR2 FQGNSA. CDR3 sequence: CASSFIRQGAGTIYF. CDR3 nucleotide sequence: TGTGCCAGCAGCTTTATCAGACAGGGGGCAGGCACCATATATTTT.

This rearrangement joins TRBV11-3 to TRBJ1-4; a possible D gene is TRBD1 (5 bases). Trimming cost V 2 bases and J 5 bases, with 12 bases left between them. CDR1 and CDR2 (germline): SGHNT, YENEEA. The CDR3 loop spans 15 amino acids. The CDR3 reads CASSLLWGGNEKLFF. The CDR3 bases are TGTGCCAGCAGCTTACTATGGGGGGGGAATGAAAAACTGTTTTTT.

This chain joins TRBV6-5 and TRBJ2-5, with TRBD2 as a possible D gene (5 bases). The CDR3 is 14 residues long. CDR1 and CDR2 from the germline V gene are MNHEY and SVGAGI. Trimming left V 6 bases short and J 5 bases short, with 16 bases between. CDR3 sequence: CASRTGDYVETQYF. DNA of the CDR3: TGTGCCAGCAGGACCGGGGATTACGTGGAGACCCAGTACTTC.

This chain connects TRBV18 to TRBJ1-3, with no clear D. Trimming left V 9 bases short and J 0 bases short, with 9 bases between. There are 13 residues in the CDR3. Germline CDR1 reads KGHSH; CDR2 reads LQKENI. This CDR3 is CASKPYSGNTIYF. The DNA of the CDR3 is TGTGCCAGTAAGCCGTACTCTGGAAACACCATATATTTT. The full variable domain, its missing parts supplied by reference TRBV18 and TRBJ1-3, is NAGVMQNPRHLVRRRGQEARLRCSPMKGHSHVYWYRQLPEEGLKFMVYLQKENIIDESGMPKERFSAEFPKEGPSILRIQQVVRGDSAAYFCASKPYSGNTIYFGEGSWLTVV.

The chain uses TRBV9 and TRBJ2-5; TRBD2 aligns across 10 bases. The CDR3 consists of 15 residues. Germline V gene lookup returns CDR1 SGDLS and CDR2 YYNGEE. Losses at the gene ends were 2 bases for V and 5 bases for J; bases not matched to a gene: 6. CDR3 residues: CASSVASGRVETQYF. CDR3 DNA sequence: TGTGCCAGCAGCGTCGCCAGCGGGAGGGTCGAGACCCAGTACTTC.

This clone was seen only a few times. The chain uses TRBV28 and TRBJ1-2; 7 bases map to TRBD1. The CDR3 has 13 residues. Germline CDR1 MDHEN, CDR2 SYDVKM. V lost 3 bases, J lost 5 bases, and 3 bases stayed unmatched. The CDR3 sequence: CASSFRDRYGYTF. CDR3 DNA sequence: TGTGCCAGCAGTTTCCGGGACAGATATGGCTACACCTTC.

CDR3 loop: CASSEGLGWGTEAFF. CDR3 nucleotide sequence: TGTGCCAGCAGCGAGGGTCTCGGGTGGGGCACTGAAGCTTTCTTT. This rearrangement joins TRBV2 to TRBJ1-1; D is unclear. This CDR3 has 15 amino acids. The ends were cut back, 6 bases at V and 4 bases at J, with 18 bases in the middle. The germline CDR1 and CDR2 sequences are SNHLY and FYNNEI.

The V call is TRBV5-1, the J call TRBJ2-7; 8 bases map to TRBD2. This CDR3 has 16 amino acids. Germline values: CDR1 SGHRS, CDR2 YFSETQ. V dropped 4 bases and J dropped 3; count of bases not matched to a gene: 12. The CDR3 protein is CASSTEPGLDVYEQYF. In DNA, the CDR3 is TGCGCCAGCAGCACAGAACCGGGACTAGATGTCTACGAGCAGTACTTC.

The chain is built from TRBV5-1 and TRBJ2-2; 8 bases align to TRBD1. Germline values: CDR1 SGHRS, CDR2 YFSETQ. The CDR3 is 15 residues long. The V gene end was trimmed by 8 bases and the J gene end by 3 bases; junction bases not matched to a gene: 9. CDR3 coding DNA: TGCGCCAGTTGCCGGGACAGGCCTTACACCGGGGAGCTGTTTTTT. Translation gives CASCRDRPYTGELFF.

The gene calls are TRBV28 and TRBJ2-7; tentative D call: TRBD2 (5 bases). Germline V gene sequence: CDR1 MDHEN, CDR2 SYDVKM. The CDR3 totals 13 residues. Deletions cut 5 bases from V and 4 bases from J, with 12 bases between. The CDR3 is CASSLAPLYEQYF. DNA for the CDR3: TGTGCCAGCAGTCTAGCTCCTCTTTACGAGCAGTACTTC. Using reference TRBV28 and TRBJ2-7 for the parts outside the CDR3, the full variable domain is DVKVTQSSRYLVKRTGEKVFLECVQDMDHENMFWYRQDPGLGLRLIYFSYDVKMKEKGDIPEGYSVSREKKERFSLILESASTNQTSMYLCASSLAPLYEQYFGPGTRLTVT.

V gene TRBV6-5 combines with J gene TRBJ2-1; 8 nucleotides align to TRBD1. CDR1 is MNHEY and CDR2 is SVGAGI in the germline V gene. The ends lost 6 bases at V and 6 bases at J; junction bases unmatched: 10. The CDR3 runs 15 residues. Here the CDR3 DNA reads TGTGCCAGCAGGTGGGGGACAGGACTTAGCAATGAGCAGTTCTTC. Protein product: CASRWGTGLSNEQFF.

V usage is TRBV28 and J usage is TRBJ1-5; a possible D gene is TRBD1 (5 bases). Trimming took 5 bases from V and 12 from J, leaving 14 bases between them. Germline V gene lookup returns CDR1 MDHEN and CDR2 SYDVKM. The CDR3 extends over 12 amino acids. The CDR3 DNA follows: TGTGCCAGCAGTCTTGGGGCTCGGCACCAGCATTTT. This sequence encodes CASSLGARHQHF. Full variable domain (rest looked up from reference TRBV28 and TRBJ1-5): DVKVTQSSRYLVKRTGEKVFLECVQDMDHENMFWYRQDPGLGLRLIYFSYDVKMKEKGDIPEGYSVSREKKERFSLILESASTNQTSMYLCASSLGARHQHFGDGTRLSIL.

This clone appeared a single time. This chain joins TRBV28 and TRBJ2-2; D possibly corresponds to TRBD1 (6 bases). V dropped 3 bases and J dropped 2 bases, with 13 bases sitting between them. There are 16 residues in the CDR3. Germline V gene sequence: CDR1 MDHEN, CDR2 SYDVKM. The CDR3 spells CASSLWTAGNTGELFF. DNA of the CDR3: TGTGCCAGCAGTTTGTGGACAGCTGGAAACACCGGGGAGCTGTTTTTT.

The chain combines TRBV5-1 with TRBJ2-5; D gene ambiguous. Trimming left V 1 base short and J 4 bases short, with 11 bases between. Germline assignment: CDR1 SGHRS and CDR2 YFSETQ. CDR3 length: 14 amino acids. The CDR3 bases are TGCGCCAGCAGCTTGCCTCAGGTTGGAGAGACCCAGTACTTC. It specifies CASSLPQVGETQYF.

The rearrangement links TRBV28 to TRBJ2-5; no firm D call. The germline V gene has CDR1 MDHEN and CDR2 SYDVKM. This CDR3 spans 16 amino acids. V shed 3 bases and J shed 3 bases, with 17 bases lying between them. This chain's CDR3 is CASSFFQLWQEETQYF. The CDR3 DNA sequence: TGTGCCAGCAGTTTCTTTCAGTTATGGCAAGAAGAGACCCAGTACTTC.

The chain uses TRBV3-1 (or the pseudogene TRBV3-2) and TRBJ1-2, with D unresolved. The CDR3 has 16 amino acids. Germline assignment: CDR1 LGHDT and CDR2 YNNKEL (reference sequence). V lost 2 bases to trimming and J lost 2 bases, with 15 bases between them. CDR3 DNA sequence: TGTGCCAGCAGCCAATCAACAAGAGCAGGCAACTATGGCTACACCTTC. The encoded protein is CASSQSTRAGNYGYTF.

The rearrangement joins TRBV7-8 to TRBJ1-1; 9 bases map to TRBD1. This CDR3 has 13 residues. CDR1 and CDR2 (germline): SGHVS, FQNEAQ. The junction had 5 bases not matched to a gene; V was cut back by 7 bases and J by 5 bases. The CDR3 spells CASTVGTGTEAFF. Here the CDR3 DNA reads TGTGCCAGCACCGTCGGGACAGGGACTGAAGCTTTCTTT. The full variable domain, with the rest looked up from reference TRBV7-8 and TRBJ1-1, is GAGVSQSPRYKVAKRGQDVALRCDPISGHVSLFWYQQALGQGPEFLTYFQNEAQLDKSGLPSDRFFAERPEGSVSTLKIQRTQQEDSAVYLCASTVGTGTEAFFGQGTRLTVV.

The chain joins TRBV4-2 to TRBJ1-5, with D possibly being TRBD1 (6 bases). From germline, CDR1 is LGHNA and CDR2 YNFKEQ. V lost 4 bases to trimming and J lost 4 bases, with 11 bases between them. This CDR3 has 14 amino acids. The DNA for the CDR3 is TGTGCCAGCAGCCGACAAGACAGGAATCAGCCCCAGCATTTT. Protein sequence: CASSRQDRNQPQHF.

J is TRBJ2-3 and V is TRBV10-3, with 8 bases matching TRBD2. After removal of 7 bases from V and 2 bases from J, the junction contained 5 bases not matched to a gene. This CDR3 has 14 amino acids. Germline V gene data show CDR1 as ENHRY and CDR2 as SYGVKD. The CDR3, as DNA: TGTGCCATCAACCGGGGGGGATTCACAGATACGCAGTATTTT. Amino acid sequence: CAINRGGFTDTQYF.